A single sample is the source of the 13 T cell receptor beta chains below, sequenced in a study of regulatory T cells in long-lasting Graves disease (dated by TCRdb to the early 2020s). Taken with the paper, the label for time point translates to: newly diagnosed GD, antithyroid drugs for less than 3 months. For both TCR sequencing and RNA sequencing, RNA was extracted from PBMCs in TRIzol. The library was prepared using multiplex PCR. The run used an Illumina HiSeq 4000. To build TCR beta libraries, CDR3 regions were amplified by Arm-PCR using iRepertoire HTBI primers. The public reads were quality trimmed at Q25 with fastp and then assembled into clones with MiXCR by TCRdb, keeping productive beta chains. Under each unique CDR3 protein, matching rows form one entry showing the most common genes and DNA. The sample has approximately 470,000 distinct CDR3 sequences on record, under 20% of them singletons. Clones ranked in the top ten supply roughly an eighth of the sample.

The same specimen was also included in a second study, on T cells in Graves' hyperthyroidism and ophthalmopathy.

Sequencing used peripheral blood mononuclear cells (PBMCs), obtained at new diagnosis, from a patient treated with antithyroid drugs. Receptors originate from a middle-aged man with Graves disease. Donor details come from another sample of the same person, matched by shared clones.

This clonotype was seen many times. The chain uses TRBV20-1 and TRBJ2-2, with a weak D call TRBD2 (5 bases). Between the trimmed V and J ends, which lost 1 base and 5 bases, there was a span of 11 bases. This CDR3 spans 14 amino acids. Germline loops: CDR1 DFQATT, CDR2 SNEGSKA (reference sequence). The CDR3 coding sequence is TGCAGTGCTAGAGCGCCTTCGGGGACCGGGGAGCTGTTTTTT. It translates to CSARAPSGTGELFF.

The chain is built from TRBV28 and TRBJ2-7, with 9 bases fitting TRBD2. The CDR3 sequence is 16 residues long. Germline CDR1 reads MDHEN; CDR2 reads SYDVKM. V was clipped by 7 bases and J by 2 bases; unmatched bases: 12. DNA for the CDR3: TGTGCCAGCAACCGCCGCCCTAGCGGGACACCCTACGAGCAGTACTTC. Translated, it gives CASNRRPSGTPYEQYF.

A few counts support this clonotype. One end of the junction is discordant with germline, which a read error may explain. This chain connects TRBV29-1 to TRBJ1-1, with D maybe TRBD1 (6 bases). The germline V gene has CDR1 SQVTM and CDR2 ANQGSEA. CDR3 length equals 12 residues. DNA of the CDR3: TGCAGCGTGGGGGGCGGCAGAAAGCACTCATATTTT. It translates to CSVGGGRKHSYF.

The CDR3 spells CSAQRTAHSYEQYF. Here the CDR3 DNA reads TGCAGTGCACAGCGGACTGCCCATTCCTACGAGCAGTACTTC. This rearrangement joins TRBV20-1 to TRBJ2-7, with D possibly TRBD2 on 5 matching bases. Germline loops: CDR1 DFQATT, CDR2 SNEGSKA (reference sequence). Trimming took off 6 bases at V and 1 base at J, with 16 bases between the two ends. The CDR3 contains 14 residues.

Note on this clonotype: With a much larger clone just one base away, this may be a read error. CDR3 DNA sequence: TGTGCCAGCAGAGGGACTAGCGGGAGCAGTGGGCAGTTCTTC. Protein product: CASRGTSGSSGQFF. The chain combines TRBV2 with TRBJ2-3, with 14 nucleotides matching TRBD2. Gene TRBJ2-1 matches the end of the DNA better, so the J call may be wrong. The germline CDR1 and CDR2 sequences are SNHLY and FYNNEI. This CDR3 has 14 amino acids.

This clonotype was detected once. The chain is built from TRBV29-1 and TRBJ1-1; perhaps TRBD1 as D (5 bases). CDR3 length equals 12 residues. The germline CDR1 and CDR2 sequences are SQVTM and ANQGSEA. CDR3 sequence: CSSEGGGTEAFF. For the CDR3, the DNA is TGCAGTTCCGAGGGTGGGGGCACTGAAGCTTTCTTT.

This clonotype was seen ten or more times. This chain connects TRBV18 to TRBJ2-7; no clear D gene. This CDR3 is built from 13 residues. Trimming removed 1 base from V and 1 base from J, with 5 bases in between. Per the germline V gene, CDR1 is KGHSH and CDR2 is LQKENI. The CDR3 region has the DNA TGTGCCAGCTCACCACAGAGTTCCTACGAGCAGTACTTC. This gives the protein CASSPQSSYEQYF.

The chain joins TRBV7-3 to TRBJ2-1, with TRBD1 as a possible D gene (6 bases). CDR3 length equals 14 residues. With 2 bases removed from V and 8 bases from J, the gap between germline ends came to 13 bases. Germline CDR1 and CDR2: SGHTA and FQGTGA. CDR3 protein: CASSLWSGDHEQFF. CDR3 coding DNA: TGTGCCAGCAGCTTATGGTCAGGGGACCATGAGCAGTTCTTC.

V and J are TRBV9 and TRBJ2-3; 7 bases align to TRBD2. The CDR3 consists of 16 residues. From germline, CDR1 is SGDLS and CDR2 YYNGEE. The V and J ends lost 3 bases and 2 bases, in that order; junction bases with no gene match: 9. CDR3 residues: CASSEPAGLNTDTQYF. CDR3 DNA: TGTGCCAGCAGCGAACCAGCGGGACTGAACACAGATACGCAGTATTTT. Together with reference TRBV9 and TRBJ2-3, the CDR3 gives the full variable domain: DSGVTQTPKHLITATGQRVTLRCSPRSGDLSVYWYQQSLDQGLQFLIQYYNGEERAKGNILERFSAQQFPDLHSELNLSSLELGDSALYFCASSEPAGLNTDTQYFGPGTRLTVL.

This clonotype was observed at least ten times. J is TRBJ2-1 and V is TRBV12-3 or TRBV12-4, with 7 bases lining up with TRBD1. This CDR3 contains 12 residues. Unmatched junction bases numbered 4, after V lost 6 bases and J lost 8 bases. CDR3 DNA: TGTGCCAGCAGAGGGGGCTGGGATGAGCAGTTCTTC. Translated: CASRGGWDEQFF.

V usage is TRBV28 and J usage is TRBJ1-3, with 8 bases that match TRBD1. Germline-derived CDR1 and CDR2 are MDHEN and SYDVKM. CDR3 length: 16 amino acids. After removal of 2 bases from V and 4 bases from J, the junction contained 7 bases not matched to a gene. The CDR3 reads CASSLLRTGQGNTIYF. CDR3 bases: TGTGCCAGCAGTTTACTCCGGACAGGGCAAGGAAACACCATATATTTT.

There are many counts of this clonotype. The CDR3 coding sequence is TGTGCCAGCAGCTTGATTGGCAGCACTCAAGAGACCCAGTACTTC. Encoded protein: CASSLIGSTQETQYF. The V gene is TRBV11-3, the J gene TRBJ2-5; D unresolved. This CDR3 contains 15 residues. The V gene's germline CDR1 is SGHNT and CDR2 YENEEA. The V end was cut by 3 bases, the J end by 2 bases, with 13 bases between.

As for this clonotype: This is likely an artifact of a read error, given a far larger clone one base away. V usage is TRBV12-3 or TRBV12-4 and J usage is TRBJ2-1; 8 bases agree with TRBD1. V trimming: 6 bases; J trimming: 10 bases; junction bases outside the gene matches: 11. The CDR3 totals 14 residues. CDR3 loop: CASRHRGSSYEQFF. In DNA form, the CDR3 reads TGTGCCAGCAGACACAGGGGGAGCTCCTACGAGCAGTTCTTC.